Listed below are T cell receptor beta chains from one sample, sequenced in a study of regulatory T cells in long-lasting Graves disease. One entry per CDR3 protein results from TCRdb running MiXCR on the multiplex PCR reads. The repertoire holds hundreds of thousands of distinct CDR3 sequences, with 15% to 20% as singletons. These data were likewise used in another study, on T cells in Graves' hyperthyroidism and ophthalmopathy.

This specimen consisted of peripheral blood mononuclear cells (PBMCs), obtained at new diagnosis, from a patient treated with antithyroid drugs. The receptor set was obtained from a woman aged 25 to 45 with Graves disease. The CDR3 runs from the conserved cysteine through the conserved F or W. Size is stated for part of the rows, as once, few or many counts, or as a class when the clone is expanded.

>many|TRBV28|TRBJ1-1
CASSRSDRMAGRLGAFF
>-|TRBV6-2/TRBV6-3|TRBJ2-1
CASYSGQGGGRDNEQFF
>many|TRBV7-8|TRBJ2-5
CASSLHRETQYF
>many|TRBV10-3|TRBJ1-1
CAIRGTGENTEAFF
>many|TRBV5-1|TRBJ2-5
CANSKRDQETQYF
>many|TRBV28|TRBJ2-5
CASSPSDEVETQYF
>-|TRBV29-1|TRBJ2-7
CSVSGTGPYEQYF
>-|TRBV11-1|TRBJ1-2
CASRPRTGLDDGYTF
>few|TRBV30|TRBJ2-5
CAWAAGLKSETQYF
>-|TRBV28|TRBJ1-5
CASRPPLGNQDF
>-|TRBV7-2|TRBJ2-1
CASSSLLAGGPNEQFF
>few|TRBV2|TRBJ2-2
CASSAPGRSLNTRELFF
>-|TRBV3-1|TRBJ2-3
CASSHQRDADTQYF
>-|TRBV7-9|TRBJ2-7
CASRSRDRGYEQYF
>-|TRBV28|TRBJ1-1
CASRVPGHQNTEAFF
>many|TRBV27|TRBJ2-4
CASSQPRRGRVVNIQYF